The 14 T cell receptor beta chains below all came from one sample that was sequenced in a study of cytomegalovirus exposure and HLA in healthy donors. The study ran its PCR with 60 Vbeta and 13 Jbeta primers. TCRdb's copy holds only in-frame clones and misses some; the assay was immunoSEQ multiplex PCR. Of about 110,000 clones in the sample, 75% were seen once. Sequencing was performed on PBMCs. These receptors all stem from a male donor in good health and CMV-seropositive.

The rearrangement uses TRBV6-5 and TRBJ1-1, with no clear D. The CDR3 sequence is 12 residues long. V shed 5 bases and J shed 0 bases, with 4 bases lying between them. Germline assignment: CDR1 MNHEY and CDR2 SVGAGI. For the CDR3, the DNA is TGTGCCAGCAGTCGGTTGAACACTGAAGCTTTCTTT. Amino acid sequence: CASSRLNTEAFF.

This clone has a handful of counts. The V and J genes are TRBV5-1 and TRBJ2-7; 10 nucleotides align to TRBD1. V was pared by 4 bases and J by 3 bases, with 1 base of the junction left unmatched. The CDR3 loop spans 13 amino acids. Germline V lookup: CDR1 SGHRS, CDR2 YFSETQ. CDR3 amino acids: CASSRDRGYEQYF. The DNA for the CDR3 is TGCGCCAGCAGCAGGGACAGGGGCTACGAGCAGTACTTC. Filled out from reference TRBV5-1 and TRBJ2-7, the complete variable domain reads KAGVTQTPRYLIKTRGQQVTLSCSPISGHRSVSWYQQTPGQGLQFLFEYFSETQRNKGNFPGRFSGRQFSNSRSEMNVSTLELGDSALYLCASSRDRGYEQYFGPGTRLTVT.

There are a few counts of this clone. The rearrangement joins TRBV7-2 to TRBJ2-7; D is possibly TRBD1 (6 bases). Trimming cost V 3 bases and J 2 bases, with 8 bases left between them. The CDR3 is 13 residues long. From germline, CDR1 is SGHTA and CDR2 FQGNSA. As DNA, the CDR3 is TGTGCCAGCAGCTTGAGGGGGACCTACGAGCAGTACTTC. As protein: CASSLRGTYEQYF.

The V call is TRBV28, the J call TRBJ2-7; 9 bases map to TRBD1. The germline CDR1 and CDR2 sequences are MDHEN and SYDVKM. There are 15 residues in the CDR3. V lost 4 bases to trimming and J lost 5 bases; unmatched junction nucleotides: 9. CDR3 in DNA: TGTGCCAGCAGTTCCGCCGGGACAGGGTCCGACGAGCAGTACTTC. This translates into CASSSAGTGSDEQYF.

In regard to this clone: The sample carries other DNA sequences with the same CDR3. The genes are TRBV7-9 and TRBJ1-5; 10 bases map to TRBD1. The CDR3 spans 15 residues. In germline, CDR1 is SEHNR, CDR2 FQNEAQ (reference sequence). The V gene end was trimmed by 2 bases and the J gene end by 6 bases; junction bases not matched to a gene: 4. As DNA, the CDR3 is TGTGCCAGCAGCTTAACCGGACAGGGGGGTCAGCCCCAGCATTTT. It yields the protein CASSLTGQGGQPQHF.

The rearrangement joins TRBV5-6 to TRBJ1-5, with D possibly being TRBD1 (5 bases). This CDR3 spans 14 amino acids. V lost 4 bases and J 4 bases, leaving 12 bases between the germline ends. Germline V CDR1 and CDR2: SGHDT, YYEEEE. CDR3 sequence reads: CASSPAGNNQPQHF. The CDR3 coding sequence is TGTGCCAGCAGCCCGGCAGGGAATAATCAGCCCCAGCATTTT.

This chain links TRBV12-1 with TRBJ2-5; the table's D call, TRBD2, has no DNA check behind it. TRBV12-1 is noted as a pseudogene. The CDR3 consists of 15 residues. CDR3 region: CASSFGGGHQETQYF. The CDR3 DNA reads as TGTGCCAGCAGCTTTGGGGGGGGGCACCAAGAGACCCAGTACTTC.

The V and J genes are TRBV4-2 and TRBJ1-5; maybe TRBD1 (5 bases). The germline gives CDR1 LGHNA, CDR2 YNFKEQ. The CDR3 runs to 18 residues. Trimming pared 1 base from V and 0 bases from J, leaving 16 bases between. The DNA of the CDR3 is TGTGCCAGCAGCCAAGGGGTGAGCAGGGCTCCTAGCAATCAGCCCCAGCATTTT. It encodes CASSQGVSRAPSNQPQHF.

This chain connects TRBV19 to TRBJ2-5; 8 bases fit TRBD1. The CDR3 has 16 amino acids. Germline lookup yields CDR1 LNHDA and CDR2 SQIVND (reference sequence). The V gene end was trimmed by 6 bases and the J gene end by 0 bases; junction bases not matched to a gene: 9. CDR3 residues: CASSAPGTGYQETQYF. The CDR3 DNA follows: TGTGCCAGTAGCGCTCCCGGGACAGGCTACCAAGAGACCCAGTACTTC.

The rearrangement joins TRBV15 to TRBJ2-3, with 15 positions matching TRBD2. V gave up 4 bases and J gave up 2 bases; unmatched junction bases: 4. Germline V CDR1 and CDR2: LNHNV, YYDKDF (reference sequence). This CDR3 contains 17 residues. DNA of the CDR3: TGTGCCACCAGCACCCGGACTAGCGGGAGGGCCACAGATACGCAGTATTTT. Translation: CATSTRTSGRATDTQYF. The variable domain in full, completed from reference TRBV15 and TRBJ2-3, reads DAMVIQNPRYQVTQFGKPVTLSCSQTLNHNVMYWYQQKSSQAPKLLFHYYDKDFNNEADTPDNFQSRRPNTSFCFLDIRSPGLGDTAMYLCATSTRTSGRATDTQYFGPGTRLTVL.

This chain joins TRBV27 and TRBJ2-7; 10 positions agree with TRBD2. After removal of 5 bases from V and 9 bases from J, the junction contained 13 bases not matched to a gene. This CDR3 contains 15 residues. CDR1 is MNHEY, CDR2 SMNVEV, per germline (reference sequence). The CDR3 DNA follows: TGTGCCAGCAGTCCTGCGACTAGCGGGTCGAGGGGGCAGTACTTC. Amino acids: CASSPATSGSRGQYF.

The genes are TRBV2 and TRBJ1-1; 7 nucleotides match TRBD1. V shed 6 bases, J shed 0 bases, and the junction held 7 bases outside the gene matches. CDR3 size: 15 residues. The V gene's germline CDR1 is SNHLY and CDR2 FYNNEI. The CDR3 DNA reads TGTGCCAGCAGATTACAGGGGTTTATGAACACTGAAGCTTTCTTT. Residues: CASRLQGFMNTEAFF.

The CDR3 here is CASSRDYEQYF. CDR3 coding DNA: TGTGCCAGCAGTCGGGACTACGAGCAGTACTTC. V is TRBV6-6 and J is TRBJ2-7, with D possibly being TRBD2 (5 bases). The V gene's germline CDR1 is MNHNY and CDR2 SVGAGI (reference sequence). The V end lost 5 bases, the J end lost 3 bases, and 5 bases lay between the germline ends. CDR3 length: 11 amino acids.

The chain recombines TRBV27 with TRBJ2-5; D is possibly TRBD2 (5 bases). The CDR3 consists of 15 residues. Trimming left V 8 bases short and J 4 bases short, with 20 bases between. Germline V lookup: CDR1 MNHEY, CDR2 SMNVEV (reference sequence). DNA of the CDR3: TGTGCCAGCTGGCGGTCGGGGAGTTCAGGAGAGACCCAGTACTTC. This codes for CASWRSGSSGETQYF.